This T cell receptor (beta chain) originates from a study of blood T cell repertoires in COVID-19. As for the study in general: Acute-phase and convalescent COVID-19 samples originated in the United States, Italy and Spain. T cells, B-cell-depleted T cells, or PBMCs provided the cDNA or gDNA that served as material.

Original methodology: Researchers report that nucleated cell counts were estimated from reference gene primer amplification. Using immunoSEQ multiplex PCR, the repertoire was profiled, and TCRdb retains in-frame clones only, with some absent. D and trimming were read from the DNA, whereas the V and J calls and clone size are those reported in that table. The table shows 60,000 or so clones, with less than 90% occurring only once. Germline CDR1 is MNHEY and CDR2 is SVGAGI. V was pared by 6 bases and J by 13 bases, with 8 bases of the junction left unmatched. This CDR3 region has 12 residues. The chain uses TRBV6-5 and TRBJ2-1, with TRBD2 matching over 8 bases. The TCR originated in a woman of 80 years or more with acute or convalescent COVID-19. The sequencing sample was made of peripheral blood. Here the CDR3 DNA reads TGTGCCAGCAGGGCCGGGGCGGGGGGTCAGTTCTTC. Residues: CASRAGAGGQFF.